A selection of T cell receptor beta chains follows, all from one sample in a study of blood T cell repertoires in COVID-19. Clones were read by immunoSEQ multiplex PCR, and TCRdb kept only the in-frame ones, dropping some. This table has roughly 81,000 clones, roughly four fifths appearing once. Specimen: peripheral blood. The receptor set was obtained from an older woman with acute or convalescent COVID-19. Both conserved end residues are part of each CDR3.

V: TRBV18; CDR3: CASSPPGTGKDQPQHF
V: TRBV30; CDR3: CAWSEGTQQPQHF
V: TRBV9; CDR3: CASSVGDRGPSDTQYF
V: TRBV10-3; CDR3: CAVLQGANYGYTF
V: TRBV11-3; CDR3: CASSPLYGVGTGELFF
V: TRBV7-6; CDR3: CASSLQGLAGNEQFF
V: TRBV5-1; CDR3: CASSLEAGGTYGYTF
V: TRBV9; CDR3: CASSVQGQGNTEAFF
V: TRBV27; CDR3: CASSPTAGVFQPQHF
V: TRBV27; CDR3: CASSPTSDRTVYF
V: TRBV29-1; CDR3: CSSNRGDTEAFF
V: TRBV19; CDR3: CASSEEGASPLHF
V: TRBV10-1; CDR3: CASSESGTEGGLLHF
V: TRBV6-5; CDR3: CASRGVNYGYTF
V: TRBV11-3; CDR3: CASSSARSTDTQYF
V: TRBV10-3; CDR3: CAIGLAGGLADTQYF
V: TRBV10-3; CDR3: CAISTGTGVGEKLFF
V: TRBV9; CDR3: CASSVESTYNEQFF
V: TRBV6-2/TRBV6-3; CDR3: CASSYSIGGAYEQYF
V: TRBV18; CDR3: CASSRGLQETQYF
V: TRBV5-4; CDR3: CASSLVSSSEAFF
V: TRBV18; CDR3: CASSPDRLYYEQYF
V: TRBV14; CDR3: CASSQPPGDETQYF
V: TRBV2; CDR3: CASTFLGGDIQYF
V: TRBV7-3; CDR3: CASSPTLQGAGGYTF
V: TRBV7-3; CDR3: CASSLYGGSSYNEQFF
V: TRBV7-2; CDR3: CASSLPLAQDNEQFF
V: TRBV7-9; CDR3: CASSPHSGGYTGELFF
V: TRBV3-1/TRBV3-2; CDR3: CASSQAYEQYF
V: TRBV19; CDR3: CASKRGDRRLENSPLHF
V: TRBV10-3; CDR3: CAIKTDPQGLGSTDTQYF
V: TRBV24-1; CDR3: CATSDPPVHEQFF
V: TRBV6-1; CDR3: CASSAGGGSATNEKLFF
V: TRBV5-1; CDR3: CASSLEGRVVQPQHF
V: TRBV13; CDR3: CASSFRGPYNEQFF
V: TRBV3-1/TRBV3-2; CDR3: CASSQVQGRTEAFF
V: TRBV6-5; CDR3: CASSPMGGPYEQYF
V: TRBV7-8; CDR3: CASSRGRAHQPQHF
V: TRBV5-4; CDR3: CASSTGQGDLNTEAFF
V: TRBV20-1; CDR3: CSASQGLANYGYTF
V: TRBV13; CDR3: CASSPGDRNYGYTF
V: TRBV25-1; CDR3: CASSDPGWGNEKLFF
V: TRBV5-8; CDR3: CASRPGGGGQPQHF
V: TRBV2; CDR3: CASIFPGLETDTQYF
V: TRBV6-2/TRBV6-3; CDR3: CASTPRRAGNEQFF